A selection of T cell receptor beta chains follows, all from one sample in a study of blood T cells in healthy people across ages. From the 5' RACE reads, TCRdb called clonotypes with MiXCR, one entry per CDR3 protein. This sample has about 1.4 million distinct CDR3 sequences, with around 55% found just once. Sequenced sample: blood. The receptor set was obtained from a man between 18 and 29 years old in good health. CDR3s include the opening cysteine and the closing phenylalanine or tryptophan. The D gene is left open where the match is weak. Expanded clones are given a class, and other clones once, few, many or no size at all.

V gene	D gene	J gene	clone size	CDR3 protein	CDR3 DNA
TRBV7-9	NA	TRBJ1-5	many	CASSLEDQPQHF	TGTGCCAGCAGCTTAGAGGATCAGCCCCAGCATTTT
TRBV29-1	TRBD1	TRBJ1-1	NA	CSVRIQGALTEAFF	TGCAGCGTTCGTATACAGGGGGCGCTCACTGAAGCTTTCTTT
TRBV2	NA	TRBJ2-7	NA	CASSEWAGPSYEQYF	TGTGCCAGCAGTGAATGGGCAGGGCCTTCCTACGAGCAGTACTTC
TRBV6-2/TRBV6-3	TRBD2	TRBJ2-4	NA	CASSTGLAGNIQYF	TGTGCCAGCAGTACCGGACTAGCGGGAAACATTCAGTACTTC
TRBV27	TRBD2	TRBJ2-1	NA	CASRSGAYNEQFF	TGTGCCAGTCGGAGCGGGGCATACAATGAGCAGTTCTTC
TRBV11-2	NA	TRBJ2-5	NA	CASNQAGREQYF	TGTGCCAGCAACCAGGCCGGGCGTGAGCAGTACTTC
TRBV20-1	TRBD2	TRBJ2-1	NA	CSASRLADYNEQFF	TGCAGTGCTAGTAGGCTAGCGGATTACAATGAGCAGTTCTTC
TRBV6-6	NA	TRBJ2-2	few	CASSRDDPNTGELFF	TGTGCCAGCAGTCGGGACGACCCAAACACCGGGGAGCTGTTTTTT
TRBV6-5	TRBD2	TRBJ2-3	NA	CASSYLSLAGGGADTQYF	TGTGCCAGCAGTTACCTTTCATTAGCGGGAGGAGGGGCAGATACGCAGTATTTT
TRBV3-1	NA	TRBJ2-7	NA	CASSQDSLTISYEQYF	TGTGCCAGCAGCCAAGATAGCCTGACGATTTCCTACGAGCAGTACTTC
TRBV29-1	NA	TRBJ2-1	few	CSVERDLGAHEQFF	TGCAGCGTCGAAAGGGATTTAGGCGCTCATGAGCAGTTCTTC
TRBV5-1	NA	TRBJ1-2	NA	CASSPGASGYGYTF	TGCGCCAGCAGCCCAGGGGCCTCTGGATATGGCTACACCTTC
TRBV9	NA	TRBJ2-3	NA	CASSVGGMAVDTQYF	TGTGCCAGCAGCGTAGGGGGGATGGCAGTAGATACGCAGTATTTT
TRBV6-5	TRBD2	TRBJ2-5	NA	CASSFTSGGFQETQYF	TGTGCCAGCAGTTTCACTAGCGGGGGGTTCCAAGAGACCCAGTACTTC
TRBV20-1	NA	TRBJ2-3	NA	CSARFPGEVDTQYF	TGCAGTGCTAGATTTCCGGGAGAGGTAGATACGCAGTATTTT
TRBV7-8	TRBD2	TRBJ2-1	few	CASSESGGPEQFF	TGTGCCAGCAGCGAAAGCGGGGGCCCCGAGCAGTTCTTC
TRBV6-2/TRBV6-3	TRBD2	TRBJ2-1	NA	CASSDRGGINNEQFF	TGTGCCAGCAGTGACCGGGGGGGAATTAACAATGAGCAGTTCTTC
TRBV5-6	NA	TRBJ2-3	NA	CASSLIQGVYTDTQYF	TGTGCCAGCAGCTTAATACAGGGTGTATACACAGATACGCAGTATTTT
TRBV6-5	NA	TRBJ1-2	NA	CASSFGGAYGYTF	TGTGCCAGCAGTTTTGGGGGGGCCTATGGCTACACCTTC
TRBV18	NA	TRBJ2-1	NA	CASSPPSGAKSLYNEQFF	TGTGCCAGCTCACCACCCTCAGGGGCTAAGTCCCTATACAATGAGCAGTTCTTC
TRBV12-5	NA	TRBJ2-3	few	CASGFSSSTDTQYF	TGTGCTAGTGGTTTCAGTTCTAGCACAGATACGCAGTATTTT
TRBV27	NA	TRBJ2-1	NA	CASSPPQTASSYNEQFF	TGTGCCAGCAGCCCCCCGCAAACGGCGAGCTCCTACAATGAGCAGTTCTTC
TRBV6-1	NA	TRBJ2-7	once	CAIDRFRDTGIDEQYF	TGTGCCATCGATAGATTTAGGGACACCGGGATCGACGAGCAGTACTTC
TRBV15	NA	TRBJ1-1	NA	CATSRARGWTEAFF	TGTGCCACCAGCAGAGCTAGGGGGTGGACTGAAGCTTTCTTT
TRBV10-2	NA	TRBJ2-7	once	CASSEIEQYF	TGCGCCAGCAGTGAAATCGAGCAGTACTTC
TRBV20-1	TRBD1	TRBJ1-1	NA	CSARDPQGATEAFF	TGCAGTGCTAGAGATCCCCAGGGGGCGACTGAAGCTTTCTTT
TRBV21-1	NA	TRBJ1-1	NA	CASSTKARPGRRGTEAFF	TGTGCCAGCAGCACCAAAGCCAGGCCAGGCAGGAGGGGGACTGAAGCTTTCTTT
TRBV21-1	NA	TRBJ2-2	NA	CASSNGGRTGELFF	TGTGCCAGCAGCAACGGGGGCCGGACCGGGGAGCTGTTTTTT
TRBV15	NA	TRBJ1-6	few	CATSRGQNNSPLHF	TGTGCCACCAGCAGAGGACAGAATAATTCACCCCTCCACTTT
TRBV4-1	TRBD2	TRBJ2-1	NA	CASRERGSLAGVGFGNEQFF	TGCGCCAGCAGGGAAAGGGGTTCGCTAGCGGGAGTAGGGTTTGGCAATGAGCAGTTCTTC
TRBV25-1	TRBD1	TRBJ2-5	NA	CASSESTGRGETQYF	TGTGCCAGCAGTGAATCGACAGGGCGTGGAGAGACCCAGTACTTC
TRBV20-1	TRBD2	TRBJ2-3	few	CSAAGADTQYF	TGCAGTGCCGCGGGAGCAGATACGCAGTATTTT
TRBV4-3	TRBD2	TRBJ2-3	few	CASSRSGGVTDTQYF	TGCGCCAGCAGCCGTAGCGGGGGGGTCACAGATACGCAGTATTTT
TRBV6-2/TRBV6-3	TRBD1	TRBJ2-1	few	CASGGTGPYNEQFF	TGTGCCAGCGGCGGGACAGGCCCCTACAATGAGCAGTTCTTC
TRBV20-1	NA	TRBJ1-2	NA	CSAELGGASYGYTF	TGCAGTGCTGAGCTGGGGGGCGCGAGCTATGGCTACACCTTC
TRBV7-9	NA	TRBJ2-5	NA	CASSLGTAPQETQYF	TGTGCCAGCAGCTTAGGGACAGCACCACAGGAGACCCAGTACTTC
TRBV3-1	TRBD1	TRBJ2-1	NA	CASSRTGNNEQFF	TGTGCCAGCAGCCGGACAGGAAACAATGAGCAGTTCTTC
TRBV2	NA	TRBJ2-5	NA	CASSETGSQKETQYF	TGTGCCAGCAGTGAAACAGGGTCACAGAAAGAGACCCAGTACTTC
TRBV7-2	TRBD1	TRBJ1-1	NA	CASSLGQGGFSTEAFF	TGTGCCAGCAGCTTAGGACAGGGGGGATTCAGCACTGAAGCTTTCTTT
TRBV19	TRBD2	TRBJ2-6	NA	CASSMVLVAGALSGANVLTF	TGTGCCAGTAGTATGGTCCTCGTAGCGGGGGCTTTGTCTGGGGCCAACGTCCTGACTTTC
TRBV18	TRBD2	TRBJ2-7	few	CASSASGRASYEQYF	TGTGCCAGCTCAGCTAGCGGGAGGGCCTCCTACGAGCAGTACTTC
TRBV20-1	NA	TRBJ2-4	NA	CSARDVIRDNERKNIQYF	TGCAGTGCTAGAGATGTGATCCGGGACAATGAAAGGAAAAACATTCAGTACTTC
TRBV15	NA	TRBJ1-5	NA	CATSRVQNQPQHF	TGTGCCACCAGCAGAGTTCAAAATCAGCCCCAGCATTTT
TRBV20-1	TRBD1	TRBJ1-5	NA	CSAGQGLDQPQHF	TGCAGTGCTGGACAGGGGCTCGATCAGCCCCAGCATTTT
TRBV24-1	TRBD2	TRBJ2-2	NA	CATSKTSGGLNTGELFF	TGTGCCACCAGTAAGACTAGCGGGGGGCTGAACACCGGGGAGCTGTTTTTT
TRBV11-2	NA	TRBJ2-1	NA	CASSAGNFNNEQFF	TGTGCCAGCAGCGCCGGCAACTTCAACAATGAGCAGTTCTTC
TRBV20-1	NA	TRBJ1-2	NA	CSASLDRSPRGYTF	TGCAGTGCTAGCCTGGACCGCTCACCCCGTGGCTACACCTTC